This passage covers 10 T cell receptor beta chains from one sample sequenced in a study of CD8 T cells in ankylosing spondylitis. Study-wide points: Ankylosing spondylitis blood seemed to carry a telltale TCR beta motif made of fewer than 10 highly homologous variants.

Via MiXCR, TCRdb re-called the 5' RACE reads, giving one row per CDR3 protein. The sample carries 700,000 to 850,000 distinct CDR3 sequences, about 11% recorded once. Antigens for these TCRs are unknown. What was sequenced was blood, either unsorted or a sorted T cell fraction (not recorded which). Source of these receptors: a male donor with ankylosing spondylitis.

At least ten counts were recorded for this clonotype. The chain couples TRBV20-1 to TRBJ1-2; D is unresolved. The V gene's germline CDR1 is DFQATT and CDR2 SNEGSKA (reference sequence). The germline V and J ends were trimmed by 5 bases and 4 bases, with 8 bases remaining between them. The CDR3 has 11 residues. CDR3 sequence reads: CSAARIYGYTF. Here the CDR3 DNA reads TGCAGTGCTGCGAGGATCTATGGCTACACCTTC.

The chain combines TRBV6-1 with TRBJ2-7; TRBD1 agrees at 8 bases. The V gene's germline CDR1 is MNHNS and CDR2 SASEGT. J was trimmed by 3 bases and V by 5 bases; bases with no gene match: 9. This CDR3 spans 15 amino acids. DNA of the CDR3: TGTGCCAGCAGTCCCGCGGACAGGGACAACTACGAGCAGTACTTC. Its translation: CASSPADRDNYEQYF.

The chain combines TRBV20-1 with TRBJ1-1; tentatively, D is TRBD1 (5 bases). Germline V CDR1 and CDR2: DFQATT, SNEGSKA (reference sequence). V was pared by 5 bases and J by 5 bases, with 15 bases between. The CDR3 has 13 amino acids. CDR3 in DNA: TGCAGTGCTGGACCGACAGAACGAACTGAAGCTTTCTTT. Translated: CSAGPTERTEAFF.

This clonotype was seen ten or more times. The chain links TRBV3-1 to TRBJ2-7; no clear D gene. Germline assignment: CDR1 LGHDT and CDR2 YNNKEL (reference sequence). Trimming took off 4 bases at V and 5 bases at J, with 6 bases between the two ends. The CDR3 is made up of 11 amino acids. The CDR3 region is CASSRSDEQYF. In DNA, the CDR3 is TGTGCCAGCAGCCGCAGTGACGAGCAGTACTTC.

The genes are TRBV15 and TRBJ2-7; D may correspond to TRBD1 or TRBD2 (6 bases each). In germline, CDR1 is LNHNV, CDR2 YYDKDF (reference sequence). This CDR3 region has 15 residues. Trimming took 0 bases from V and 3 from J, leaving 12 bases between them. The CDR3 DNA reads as TGTGCCACCAGCAGAGATCCCAGGGGAGGCTACGAGCAGTACTTC. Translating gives CATSRDPRGGYEQYF.

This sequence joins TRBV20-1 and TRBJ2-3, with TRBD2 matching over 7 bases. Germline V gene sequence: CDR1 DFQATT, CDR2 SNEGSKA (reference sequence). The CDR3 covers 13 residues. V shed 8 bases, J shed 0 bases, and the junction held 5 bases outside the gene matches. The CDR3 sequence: CSMSSGSTDTQYF. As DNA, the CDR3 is TGCAGTATGTCTAGCGGAAGCACAGATACGCAGTATTTT.

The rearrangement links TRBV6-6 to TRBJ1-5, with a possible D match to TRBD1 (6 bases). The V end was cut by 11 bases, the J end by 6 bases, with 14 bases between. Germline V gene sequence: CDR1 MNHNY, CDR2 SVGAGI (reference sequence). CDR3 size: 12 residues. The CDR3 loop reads CAGKTGSQPQHF. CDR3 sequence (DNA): TGTGCCGGAAAGACAGGAAGTCAGCCCCAGCATTTT.

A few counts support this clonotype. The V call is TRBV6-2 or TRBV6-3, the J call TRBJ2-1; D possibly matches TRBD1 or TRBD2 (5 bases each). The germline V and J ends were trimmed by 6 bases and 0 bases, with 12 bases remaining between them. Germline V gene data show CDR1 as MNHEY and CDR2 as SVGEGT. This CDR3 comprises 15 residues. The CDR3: CASRPPGPSYNEQFF. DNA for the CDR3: TGTGCCAGCAGGCCCCCGGGACCCTCCTACAATGAGCAGTTCTTC.

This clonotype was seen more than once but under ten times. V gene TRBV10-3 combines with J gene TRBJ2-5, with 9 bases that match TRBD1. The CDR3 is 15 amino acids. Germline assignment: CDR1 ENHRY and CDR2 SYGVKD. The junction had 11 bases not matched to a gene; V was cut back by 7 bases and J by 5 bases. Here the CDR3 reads CAINFNRDRAETQYF. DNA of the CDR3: TGTGCCATCAATTTTAATCGGGACAGGGCTGAGACCCAGTACTTC.

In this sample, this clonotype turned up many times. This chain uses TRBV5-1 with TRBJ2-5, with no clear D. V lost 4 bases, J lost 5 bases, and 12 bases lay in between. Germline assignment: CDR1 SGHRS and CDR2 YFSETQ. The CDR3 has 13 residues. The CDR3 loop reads CASSVNTRETQYF. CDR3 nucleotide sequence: TGCGCCAGCAGCGTTAATACAAGGGAGACCCAGTACTTC.